This paragraph covers one TCR beta chain sequence. Alongside a J-beta primer mix, a sample-barcoded 5' primer served in a second PCR lasting about 7 to 11 cycles. TCRdb fed the 5' RACE reads into MiXCR, producing one record per CDR3 protein. This sample yields around 1.5 million distinct CDR3 sequences, of which 45% to 70% are seen a single time; roughly 6.3% belongs to the top ten. The data were taken from a study of blood T cells in healthy people across ages. V trimming: 4 bases; J trimming: 4 bases; junction bases outside the gene matches: 8. In germline, CDR1 is SGHDT, CDR2 YYEEEE. There are 16 residues in the CDR3.

The V and J genes are TRBV5-6 and TRBJ2-3; 11 bases match TRBD2. Sequencing was carried out using blood. The source of this sequence is a man aged 18-30 years in good health. For the CDR3, the DNA is TGTGCCAGCAGCCACCGACTAGCGGGATTCGCAGATACGCAGTATTTT. Translated, it gives CASSHRLAGFADTQYF.